This T cell receptor beta chain came from a study of identical twins. Study outcomes and limitations: Fewer insertions characterized abundant cord blood beta clonotypes, whereas memory repertoires showed none. With monozygotic twins, out-of-frame TCR alpha sharing exceeded what models estimated. Cross-sectional statistical analysis was relied on for the conclusions, without the same donors being followed.

Unique molecular identifiers were in the cDNA, with template-switch universal primer binding. TCRdb passed the 5' RACE reads through MiXCR, listing each CDR3 protein once. This sample has about 890,000 distinct CDR3 sequences, with more than 9% found just once. The CDR3 spans 14 residues. V was cut by 6 bases and J by 3 bases, with 14 bases left in between. CDR1 and CDR2 from the germline V gene are PRHDT and FYEKMQ (reference sequence). With respect to this clonotype: Its target is unknown.

The same sample was also used in a study of yellow fever vaccine responses in identical twins.

The clonotype was recovered from a woman aged 18-35 years in good health. This sequence joins TRBV13 and TRBJ1-1; maybe TRBD1 (6 bases). The sequencing sample was made of PBMCs. CDR3 residues: CASSSRGRDTEAFF. The CDR3 DNA reads as TGTGCCAGCAGTTCTAGGGGGAGGGACACTGAAGCTTTCTTT.